Listed below are T cell receptor beta chains from one sample, sequenced in a study of T cell repertoires in ileal Crohn's disease. The repertoire was sequenced with immunoSEQ multiplex PCR; TCRdb's copy has only in-frame clones and lacks some. The sample shows some 1,100 clones, roughly 85% of them seen only once. The specimen sequenced was CD4+ T cells sorted from the ileum. These receptors originate from an adult with Crohn's disease. Both conserved end residues are part of each CDR3.

v_call	cdr3_aa
TRBV27	CASSYGQGVGLNTEAFF
TRBV15	CATSRDNQETQYF
TRBV14	CASSQGRGYTEAFF
TRBV10-3	CAIRNDSTYEQYF
TRBV2	CATRGTSYSYGYTF
TRBV2	CASLEGGETQYF
TRBV5-4	CASSLGGGFTLEKTQYF
TRBV4-3	CASSQEGGANYGYTF
TRBV29-1	CSVEKVGGQTLANYGYTF
TRBV7-3	CASSSGLAGLFSYEQYF
TRBV6-1	CASSVELAGRYNEQFF
TRBV29-1	CSVAGTGHNEQFF
TRBV9	CASSVGQHDYEQYF
TRBV12-5	CASGLDTGGGFF
TRBV9	CASSVGTGEFYEQYF
TRBV30	CAWSNGLAGGGNEQFF
TRBV19	CASRISGDTQYF
TRBV5-6	CASSWTETQNTGELFF
TRBV2	CASLSGRAYNEQFF
TRBV11-2	CASSFGTTYNEQFF
TRBV5-4	CASSLETGDYGYTF
TRBV4-2	CASSQDTGAGYTF
TRBV11-2	CASSPLREEQYF
TRBV5-1	CASSPLTHEETQYF
TRBV18	CASSKSGTGLSGANVLTF
TRBV9	CASSVSEGSNTGELFF
TRBV5-1	CASSLASEYEQYF
TRBV30	CAWTGAGGPLHF
TRBV2	CASSAGALNTGELFF
TRBV9	CASSVDGRNQPQHF
TRBV13	CASSFRRLADNEQFF
TRBV19	CASSPGQGAGRTIYF
TRBV28	CASSPQTGRGWESNQPQHF
TRBV28	CASTSPLQGYEQYF
TRBV18	CASSLGRGELFF
TRBV7-9	CASSRQEIYEQYF
TRBV27	CASTRVAGIGEQYF
TRBV20-1	CRATSGRTQYF
TRBV7-8	CASSLDPSGSYEQYF
TRBV4-2	CASSQASGSPLQFF
TRBV7-6	CASSLRPAGGGELFF
TRBV19	CASSPRTGGLNEQYF
TRBV5-1	CASRGAGSEQYF
TRBV11-2	CASSSGLTQFF
TRBV5-8	CASSGRLGEYRSTDTQYF
TRBV19	CASSIKGDTEAFF
TRBV30	CAWSTGGPSEQYF
TRBV30	CAWRKDSFYGYTF
TRBV6-1	CASRITGDYGYTF
TRBV29-1	CSVGTGPGNTIYF
TRBV7-8	CASSQAALFEQYF
TRBV29-1	CSVDAAGRNEQFF
TRBV1	CTSSQDWLAGDNEQFF